Below are 2 T cell receptor beta chains sequenced from a single sample in a study of shared clonotypes between healthy human individuals. Using immunoSEQ multiplex PCR, the repertoire was profiled, and TCRdb retains in-frame clones only, with some absent. Among about 1,900,000 clones listed, roughly 94% were seen once. Naive CD8 cells, CD45RO-negative and positively selected for CCR7, excluded terminally differentiated effector memory CD45RA+ cells. The sequenced material came from naive CD8+ T cells sorted from blood. These receptors came from a young man in good health.

CDR3 sequence reads: CASSYSEESGELFF. The CDR3 coding sequence is TGTGCCAGCAGTTACTCAGAGGAATCCGGGGAGCTGTTTTTT. This chain links TRBV6-5 with TRBJ2-2; D remains ambiguous. Germline V lookup: CDR1 MNHEY, CDR2 SVGAGI. This CDR3 comprises 14 residues. V lost 0 bases, J lost 6 bases, and 8 bases lay in between.

This clone was observed a few times. J is TRBJ2-7 and V is TRBV5-6; TRBD2 matches 9 bases. The CDR3 covers 14 residues. V lost 6 bases, J lost 7 bases, and 11 bases stayed unmatched. From germline, CDR1 is SGHDT and CDR2 YYEEEE. The CDR3: CASTPGLALAEQYF. Here the CDR3 DNA reads TGTGCCAGCACCCCGGGACTAGCACTCGCGGAGCAGTACTTC.